Included here is one T cell receptor beta chain sequence, with context. Antigen: not known. PCR primers comprised 60 Vbeta and 13 Jbeta primers. The protocol was immunoSEQ multiplex PCR, while the TCRdb copy is restricted to in-frame clones and leaves out a portion. This table has fewer than 200,000 clones, about 79% appearing once. The data were obtained in a study of cytomegalovirus exposure and HLA in healthy donors. Overall study results and limits: Fewer N-insertions than the approximately 680-donor mean were reportedly shown by an Asian-associated ancestry cluster in a later analysis. A later analysis showed that HLA-associated TCR beta chains had undergone more clonal expansion than equally common others.

Sequencing was done on a sample of PBMCs. The clonotype was recovered from a girl aged 2 to 9 in good health and CMV-seropositive.

CDR3 sequence (DNA): TGTGCCAGCAGTTCCTTGACAGGGGACGGCTACACCTTC. Amino acids: CASSSLTGDGYTF. The chain has TRBV6-5 and TRBJ1-2; 8 nucleotides match TRBD1. V was clipped by 4 bases and J by 8 bases; unmatched bases: 6. Germline V gives CDR1 MNHEY, CDR2 SVGAGI. CDR3 length equals 13 residues.